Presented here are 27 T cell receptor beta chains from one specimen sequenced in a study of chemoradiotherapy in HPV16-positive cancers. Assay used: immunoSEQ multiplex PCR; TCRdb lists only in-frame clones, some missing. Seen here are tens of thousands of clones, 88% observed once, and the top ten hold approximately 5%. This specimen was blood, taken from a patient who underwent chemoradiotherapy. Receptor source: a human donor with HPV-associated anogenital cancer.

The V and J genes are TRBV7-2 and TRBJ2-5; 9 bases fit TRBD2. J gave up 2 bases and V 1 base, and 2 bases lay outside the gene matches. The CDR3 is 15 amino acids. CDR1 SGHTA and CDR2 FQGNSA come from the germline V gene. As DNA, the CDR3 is TGTGCCAGCAGCTTAGGTGCGGGGGGGCAAGAGACCCAGTACTTC. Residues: CASSLGAGGQETQYF.

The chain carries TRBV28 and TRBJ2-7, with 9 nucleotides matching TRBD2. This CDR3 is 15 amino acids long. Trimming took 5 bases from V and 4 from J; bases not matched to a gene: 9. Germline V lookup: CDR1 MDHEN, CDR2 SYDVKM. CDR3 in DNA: TGTGCCAGCAGTGAGGCGGGAGGGCCGAGGTACGAGCAGTACTTC. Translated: CASSEAGGPRYEQYF.

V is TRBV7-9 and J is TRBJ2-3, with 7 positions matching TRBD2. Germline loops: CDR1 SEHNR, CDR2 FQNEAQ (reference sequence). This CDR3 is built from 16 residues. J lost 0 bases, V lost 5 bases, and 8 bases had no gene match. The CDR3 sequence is CASSLVGGRSTDTQYF. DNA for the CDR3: TGTGCCAGCAGCCTGGTGGGGGGGAGAAGCACAGATACGCAGTATTTT.

The CDR3 coding sequence is TGTGCCAGTAGTACGACGGGGGGGCCGTTAGATACGCAGTATTTT. Translated: CASSTTGGPLDTQYF. The rearrangement joins TRBV19 to TRBJ2-3, with 8 bases identical to TRBD2. The CDR3 spans 15 residues. CDR1 and CDR2 from the germline V gene are LNHDA and SQIVND (reference sequence). The trim removed 4 bases at V and 5 bases at J, leaving 8 bases unmatched.

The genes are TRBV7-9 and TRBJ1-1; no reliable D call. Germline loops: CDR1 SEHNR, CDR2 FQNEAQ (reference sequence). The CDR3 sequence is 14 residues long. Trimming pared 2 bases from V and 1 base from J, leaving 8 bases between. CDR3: CASSLSGSNTEAFF. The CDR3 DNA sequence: TGTGCCAGCAGCTTATCTGGGTCGAACACTGAAGCTTTCTTT.

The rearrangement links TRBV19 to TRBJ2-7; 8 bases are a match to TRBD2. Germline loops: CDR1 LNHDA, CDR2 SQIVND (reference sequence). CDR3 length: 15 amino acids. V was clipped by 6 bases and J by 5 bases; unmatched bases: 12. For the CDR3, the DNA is TGTGCCAGTAGCCTACTAGCGGTCCGGGGCCACGAGCAGTACTTC. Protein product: CASSLLAVRGHEQYF.

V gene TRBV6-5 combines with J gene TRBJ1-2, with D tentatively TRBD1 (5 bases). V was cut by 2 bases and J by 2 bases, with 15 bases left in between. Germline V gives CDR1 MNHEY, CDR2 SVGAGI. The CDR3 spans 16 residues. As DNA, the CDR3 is TGTGCCAGCAGTTACGTGGGAGGGGACGTCAACTATGGCTACACCTTC. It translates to CASSYVGGDVNYGYTF.

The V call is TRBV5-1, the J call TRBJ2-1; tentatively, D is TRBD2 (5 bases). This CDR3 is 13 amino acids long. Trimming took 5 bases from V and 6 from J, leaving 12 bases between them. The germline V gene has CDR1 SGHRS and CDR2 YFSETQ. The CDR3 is CASSPLRGNEQFF. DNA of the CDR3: TGCGCCAGCAGTCCCCTTCGGGGCAATGAGCAGTTCTTC.

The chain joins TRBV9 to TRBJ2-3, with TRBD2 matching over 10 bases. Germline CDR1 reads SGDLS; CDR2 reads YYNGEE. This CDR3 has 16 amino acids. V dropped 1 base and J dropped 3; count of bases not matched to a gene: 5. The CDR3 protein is CASSVLSGGATDTQYF. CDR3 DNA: TGTGCCAGCAGCGTATTGAGCGGGGGGGCGACAGATACGCAGTATTTT.

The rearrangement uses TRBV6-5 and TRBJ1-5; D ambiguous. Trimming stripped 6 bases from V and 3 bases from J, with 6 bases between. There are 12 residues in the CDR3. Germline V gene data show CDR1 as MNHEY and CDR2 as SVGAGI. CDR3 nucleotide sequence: TGTGCCAGCAGAGGGTTCAATCAGCCCCAGCATTTT. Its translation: CASRGFNQPQHF.

The chain's CDR3 is CASSLFGRASEAFF. The CDR3 DNA reads as TGTGCCAGCAGTTTATTCGGTCGGGCCAGTGAAGCTTTCTTT. V and J are TRBV28 and TRBJ1-1, with D uncertain. Germline CDR1 MDHEN, CDR2 SYDVKM. V lost 1 base to trimming and J lost 7 bases, with 13 bases between them. This CDR3 is 14 amino acids long.

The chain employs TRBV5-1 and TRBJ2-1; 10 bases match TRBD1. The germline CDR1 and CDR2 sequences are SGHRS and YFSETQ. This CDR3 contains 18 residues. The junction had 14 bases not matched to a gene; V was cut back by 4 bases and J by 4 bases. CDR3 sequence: CASSRGTGADSRYNEQFF. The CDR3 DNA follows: TGCGCCAGCAGCCGAGGGACAGGGGCGGATTCACGTTACAATGAGCAGTTCTTC.

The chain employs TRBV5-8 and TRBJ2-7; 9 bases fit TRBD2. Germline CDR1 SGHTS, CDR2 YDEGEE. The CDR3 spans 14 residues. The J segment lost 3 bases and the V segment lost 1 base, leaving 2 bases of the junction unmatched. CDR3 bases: TGTGCCAGCAGCTTGAGTAGCGGGAGCTACGAGCAGTACTTC. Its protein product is CASSLSSGSYEQYF.

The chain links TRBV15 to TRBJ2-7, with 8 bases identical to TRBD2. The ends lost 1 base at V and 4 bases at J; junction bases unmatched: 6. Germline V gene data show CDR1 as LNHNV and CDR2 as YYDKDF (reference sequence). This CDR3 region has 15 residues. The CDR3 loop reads CATSRGLLAVYEQYF. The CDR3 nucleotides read TGTGCCACCAGCAGAGGGTTACTAGCGGTGTACGAGCAGTACTTC.

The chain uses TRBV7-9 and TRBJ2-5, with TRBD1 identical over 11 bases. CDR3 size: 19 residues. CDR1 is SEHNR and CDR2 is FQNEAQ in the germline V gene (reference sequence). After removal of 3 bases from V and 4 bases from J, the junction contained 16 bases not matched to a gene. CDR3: CASSFLPGQGVMVRETQYF. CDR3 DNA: TGTGCCAGCAGCTTTTTGCCGGGACAGGGGGTAATGGTTAGAGAGACCCAGTACTTC. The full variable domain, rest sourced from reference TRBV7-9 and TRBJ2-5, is DTGVSQNPRHKITKRGQNVTFRCDPISEHNRLYWYRQTLGQGPEFLTYFQNEAQLEKSRLLSDRFSAERPKGSFSTLEIQRTEQGDSAMYLCASSFLPGQGVMVRETQYFGPGTRLLVL.

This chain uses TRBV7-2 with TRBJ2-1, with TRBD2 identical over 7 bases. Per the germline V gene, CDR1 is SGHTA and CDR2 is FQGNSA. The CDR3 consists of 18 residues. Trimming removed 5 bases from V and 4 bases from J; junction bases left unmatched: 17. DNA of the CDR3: TGTGCCAGCAGCCCCCTCGGACTAGTGGGGTTTGGGTACAATGAGCAGTTCTTC. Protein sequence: CASSPLGLVGFGYNEQFF.

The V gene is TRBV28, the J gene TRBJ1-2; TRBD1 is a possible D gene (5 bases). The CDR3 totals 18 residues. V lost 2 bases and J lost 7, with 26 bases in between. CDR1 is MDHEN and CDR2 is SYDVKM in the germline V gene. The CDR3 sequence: CASSLGEQDLGALRGYTF. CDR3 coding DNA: TGTGCCAGCAGTTTAGGTGAGCAGGATCTTGGGGCACTTCGTGGCTACACCTTC.

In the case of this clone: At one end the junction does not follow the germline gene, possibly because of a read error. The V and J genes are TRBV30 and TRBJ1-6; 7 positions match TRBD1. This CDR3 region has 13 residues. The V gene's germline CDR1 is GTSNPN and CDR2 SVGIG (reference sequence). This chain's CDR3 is CALIRGYNSPLHF. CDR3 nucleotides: TGTGCCTTGATCAGGGGGTATAACTCACCCCTCCACTTT.

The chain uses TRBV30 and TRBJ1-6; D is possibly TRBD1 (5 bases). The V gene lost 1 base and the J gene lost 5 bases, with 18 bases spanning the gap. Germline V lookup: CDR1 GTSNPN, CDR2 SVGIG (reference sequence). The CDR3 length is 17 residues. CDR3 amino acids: CAWSEFQGGVDNSPLHF. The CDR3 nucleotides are TGTGCCTGGAGTGAATTCCAGGGAGGGGTGGATAATTCACCCCTCCACTTT. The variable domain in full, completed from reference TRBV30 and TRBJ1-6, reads SQTIHQWPATLVQPVGSPLSLECTVEGTSNPNLYWYRQAAGRGLQLLFYSVGIGQISSEVPQNLSASRPQDRQFILSSKKLLLSDSGFYLCAWSEFQGGVDNSPLHFGNGTRLTVT.

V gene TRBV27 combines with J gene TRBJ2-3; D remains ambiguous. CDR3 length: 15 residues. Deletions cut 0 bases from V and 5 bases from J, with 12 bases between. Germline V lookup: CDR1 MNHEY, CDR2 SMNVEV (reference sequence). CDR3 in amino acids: CASSLSSVLGDTQYF. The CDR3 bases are TGTGCCAGCAGTTTATCGTCGGTGTTGGGAGATACGCAGTATTTT.

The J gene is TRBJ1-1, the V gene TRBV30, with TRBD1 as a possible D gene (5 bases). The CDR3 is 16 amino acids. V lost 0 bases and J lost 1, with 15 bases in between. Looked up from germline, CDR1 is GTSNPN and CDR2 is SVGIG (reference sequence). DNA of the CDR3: TGTGCCTGGAGTGTAGGGCCGGGGCAGGGGAACACTGAAGCTTTCTTT. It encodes CAWSVGPGQGNTEAFF.

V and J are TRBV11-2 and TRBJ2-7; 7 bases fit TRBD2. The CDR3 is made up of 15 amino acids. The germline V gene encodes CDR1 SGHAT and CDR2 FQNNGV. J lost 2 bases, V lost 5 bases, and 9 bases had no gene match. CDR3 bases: TGTGCCAGCAGCGGAACTAGCGTCCCCCCCTACGAGCAGTACTTC. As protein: CASSGTSVPPYEQYF.

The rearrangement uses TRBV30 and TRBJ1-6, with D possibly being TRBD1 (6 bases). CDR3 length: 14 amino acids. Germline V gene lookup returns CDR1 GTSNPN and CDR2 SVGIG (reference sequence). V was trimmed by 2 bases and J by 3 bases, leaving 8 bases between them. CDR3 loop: CAWSPQGYNSPLHF. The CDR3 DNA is TGTGCCTGGAGTCCACAGGGCTATAATTCACCCCTCCACTTT. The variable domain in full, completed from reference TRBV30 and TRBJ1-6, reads SQTIHQWPATLVQPVGSPLSLECTVEGTSNPNLYWYRQAAGRGLQLLFYSVGIGQISSEVPQNLSASRPQDRQFILSSKKLLLSDSGFYLCAWSPQGYNSPLHFGNGTRLTVT.

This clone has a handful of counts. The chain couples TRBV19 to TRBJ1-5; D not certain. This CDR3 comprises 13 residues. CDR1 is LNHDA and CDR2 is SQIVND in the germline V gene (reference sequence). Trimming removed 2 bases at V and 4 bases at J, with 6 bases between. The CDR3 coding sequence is TGTGCCAGTAGTATAAAAACAAATCAGCCCCAGCATTTT. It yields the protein CASSIKTNQPQHF. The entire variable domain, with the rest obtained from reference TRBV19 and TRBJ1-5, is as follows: DGGITQSPKYLFRKEGQNVTLSCEQNLNHDAMYWYRQDPGQGLRLIYYSQIVNDFQKGDIAEGYSVSREKKESFPLTVTSAQKNPTAFYLCASSIKTNQPQHFGDGTRLSIL.

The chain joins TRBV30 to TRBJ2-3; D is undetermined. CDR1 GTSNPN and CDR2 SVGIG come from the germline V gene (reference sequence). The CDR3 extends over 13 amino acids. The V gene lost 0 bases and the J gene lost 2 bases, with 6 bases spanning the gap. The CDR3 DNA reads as TGTGCCTGGAGTGTATTGACCACAGATACGCAGTATTTT. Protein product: CAWSVLTTDTQYF. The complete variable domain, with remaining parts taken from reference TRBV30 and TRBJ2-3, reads SQTIHQWPATLVQPVGSPLSLECTVEGTSNPNLYWYRQAAGRGLQLLFYSVGIGQISSEVPQNLSASRPQDRQFILSSKKLLLSDSGFYLCAWSVLTTDTQYFGPGTRLTVL.

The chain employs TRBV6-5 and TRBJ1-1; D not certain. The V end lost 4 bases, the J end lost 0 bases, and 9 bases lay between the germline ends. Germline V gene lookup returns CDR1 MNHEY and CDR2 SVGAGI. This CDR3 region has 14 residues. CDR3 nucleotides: TGTGCCAGCAGTTCCCCCGGGCTGAACACTGAAGCTTTCTTT. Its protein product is CASSSPGLNTEAFF.

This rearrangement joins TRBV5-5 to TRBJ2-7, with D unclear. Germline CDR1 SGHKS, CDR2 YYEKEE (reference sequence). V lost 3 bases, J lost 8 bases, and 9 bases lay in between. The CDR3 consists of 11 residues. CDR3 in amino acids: CASSSNVQQYF. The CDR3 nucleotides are TGTGCCAGCAGCTCAAACGTCCAGCAGTACTTC.